One and the same sample provided the 27 T cell receptor beta chains below, sequenced in a study of blood T cell repertoires in COVID-19. TCRdb keeps only in-frame clones here, not all; method: immunoSEQ multiplex PCR. The sample has approximately 330,000 clones; roughly 87% are singletons. Sequencing input: peripheral blood. The receptors here all came from a man in his thirties or forties with COVID-19, enrolled during active disease.

The chain uses TRBV25-1 and TRBJ1-4; D remains ambiguous. V dropped 3 bases and J dropped 2 bases, with 10 bases sitting between them. This CDR3 has 15 residues. Germline V gene data show CDR1 as MGHDK and CDR2 as SYGVNS. The DNA for the CDR3 is TGTGCCAGCAGTGACGCGGTTAGGACTAATGAAAAACTGTTTTTT. Its protein is CASSDAVRTNEKLFF.

In this sample, this clone turned up once. This chain uses TRBV10-3 with TRBJ2-1; TRBD2 matches 11 bases. V was clipped by 4 bases and J by 9 bases; unmatched bases: 8. The CDR3 runs 15 residues. From germline, CDR1 is ENHRY and CDR2 SYGVKD. The CDR3 nucleotides read TGTGCCATCAGTGGACGGGCTAGCGGGGGGCCTGAGCAGTTCTTC. Protein product: CAISGRASGGPEQFF.

The chain couples TRBV2 to TRBJ2-4; 8 bases match TRBD1. The CDR3 extends over 11 amino acids. V shed 8 bases, J shed 9 bases, and the junction held 3 bases outside the gene matches. Germline CDR1 is SNHLY and CDR2 is FYNNEI. The CDR3 DNA reads TGTGCCAGCGGACAGGGAGGCATTCAGTACTTC. This gives the protein CASGQGGIQYF. The entire variable domain, with the rest obtained from reference TRBV2 and TRBJ2-4, is as follows: EPEVTQTPSHQVTQMGQEVILRCVPISNHLYFYWYRQILGQKVEFLVSFYNNEISEKSEIFDDQFSVERPDGSNFTLKIRSTKLEDSAMYFCASGQGGIQYFGAGTRLSVL.

This sequence joins TRBV28 and TRBJ2-3, with D hard to call. CDR3 size: 14 residues. V lost 1 base and J lost 6, with 11 bases in between. CDR1 is MDHEN, CDR2 SYDVKM, per germline. This CDR3 is CASSLSHPRDTQYF. The CDR3 DNA reads TGTGCCAGCAGTTTATCACATCCTAGGGATACGCAGTATTTT.

The V call is TRBV12-5, the J call TRBJ2-7; D unresolved. V lost 6 bases and J lost 4, with 10 bases in between. This CDR3 is built from 12 residues. The germline gives CDR1 LGHNT, CDR2 FRNRAP. The CDR3 sequence is CASGPNMYEQYF. In DNA form, the CDR3 reads TGTGCTAGTGGCCCTAATATGTACGAGCAGTACTTC. Combining the CDR3 with reference TRBV12-5 and TRBJ2-7 gives the whole variable domain DARVTQTPRHKVTEMGQEVTMRCQPILGHNTVFWYRQTMMQGLELLAYFRNRAPLDDSGMPKDRFSAEMPDATLATLKIQPSEPRDSAVYFCASGPNMYEQYFGPGTRLTVT.

The chain is built from TRBV12-3 or TRBV12-4 and TRBJ1-5; D is ambiguous. The CDR3 totals 13 residues. The V end lost 5 bases, the J end lost 7 bases, and 12 bases lay between the germline ends. CDR3 residues: CASSVDSIQPQHF. CDR3 DNA: TGTGCCAGCAGTGTGGACTCCATCCAGCCCCAGCATTTT.

The V gene is TRBV7-9, the J gene TRBJ2-1; 9 nucleotides align to TRBD2. CDR1 is SEHNR and CDR2 is FQNEAQ in the germline V gene (reference sequence). With 5 bases clipped from V and 4 bases from J, the junction kept 6 bases outside the gene matches. CDR3 length: 15 amino acids. The CDR3 here is CASSPRLADYNEQFF. CDR3 bases: TGTGCCAGCAGCCCCCGACTAGCGGATTACAATGAGCAGTTCTTC.

The J gene is TRBJ2-7, the V gene TRBV9; D is unresolved. Germline V gene sequence: CDR1 SGDLS, CDR2 YYNGEE. This CDR3 is 15 amino acids long. Trimming shortened V by 0 bases and J by 3 bases, and 13 bases separated the two germline ends. The CDR3 DNA is TGTGCCAGCAGCGTAGGACTGAGCCACCTCTACGAGCAGTACTTC. This encodes CASSVGLSHLYEQYF.

The chain couples TRBV2 to TRBJ1-5, with TRBD1 identical over 9 bases. The CDR3 totals 18 residues. Germline values: CDR1 SNHLY, CDR2 FYNNEI. V lost 6 bases, J lost 0 bases, and 12 bases stayed unmatched. CDR3 in amino acids: CASSPGQGRMYSNQPQHF. In DNA, the CDR3 is TGTGCCAGCAGCCCCGGACAGGGGAGAATGTATAGCAATCAGCCCCAGCATTTT.

The genes are TRBV6-5 and TRBJ2-5; 7 bases align to TRBD1. V lost 0 bases, J lost 5 bases, and 9 bases stayed unmatched. CDR1 MNHEY and CDR2 SVGAGI come from the germline V gene. This CDR3 spans 16 amino acids. The CDR3 DNA reads TGTGCCAGCAGTTACTCTAGGGGGCGCATAATGGAGACCCAGTACTTC. Its translation is CASSYSRGRIMETQYF.

This rearrangement joins TRBV10-3 to TRBJ2-5, with 7 bases fitting TRBD1. The CDR3 contains 13 residues. V gave up 4 bases and J gave up 2 bases; unmatched junction bases: 1. The V gene's germline CDR1 is ENHRY and CDR2 SYGVKD. The CDR3 DNA follows: TGTGCCATCAGTGTGGGACAGCAAGAGACCCAGTACTTC. Its translation is CAISVGQQETQYF.

In this sample, this clone turned up once. This chain joins TRBV9 and TRBJ1-5, with 8 bases fitting TRBD1. Germline assignment: CDR1 SGDLS and CDR2 YYNGEE. The CDR3 consists of 15 residues. V gave up 0 bases and J gave up 5 bases; unmatched junction bases: 4. The CDR3 nucleotides read TGTGCCAGCAGCGTAGCAGGGGGCCAGGATCAGCCCCAGCATTTT. Translation: CASSVAGGQDQPQHF.

This chain joins TRBV18 and TRBJ2-1; 11 nucleotides line up with TRBD1. Trimming took 3 bases from V and 13 from J; bases not matched to a gene: 8. The CDR3 runs to 14 residues. Germline assignment: CDR1 KGHSH and CDR2 LQKENI. CDR3 nucleotide sequence: TGTGCCAGCTCACCGACGGGACAGGGGGGAAGACAGTTCTTC. This encodes CASSPTGQGGRQFF.

The V call is TRBV25-1, the J call TRBJ2-2; possible D gene TRBD1, 5 bases. V was trimmed by 1 base and J by 0 bases, leaving 12 bases between them. The germline gives CDR1 MGHDK, CDR2 SYGVNS. The CDR3 sequence is 17 residues long. CDR3 coding DNA: TGTGCCAGCAGTGAATCGGCAGGGCGCACGAACACCGGGGAGCTGTTTTTT. Its protein is CASSESAGRTNTGELFF.

The genes are TRBV3-1 (or the pseudogene TRBV3-2) and TRBJ2-7, with D maybe TRBD2 (6 bases). The CDR3 loop spans 16 amino acids. Trimming shortened V by 2 bases and J by 2 bases, and 16 bases separated the two germline ends. Germline V gives CDR1 LGHDT, CDR2 YNNKEL (reference sequence). Written as DNA, the CDR3 is TGTGCCAGCAGCCAACGATTTCGGGGGTCTACCTACGAGCAGTACTTC. Translating gives CASSQRFRGSTYEQYF.

This clone was counted once. The chain recombines TRBV20-1 with TRBJ2-1; 10 bases match TRBD2. J lost 8 bases, V lost 3 bases, and 10 bases had no gene match. Germline V gene data show CDR1 as DFQATT and CDR2 as SNEGSKA (reference sequence). This CDR3 comprises 15 residues. Here the CDR3 reads CSASDPSGRYYEQFF. As DNA, the CDR3 is TGCAGTGCTAGTGATCCTAGCGGGAGATATTATGAGCAGTTCTTC.

The J gene is TRBJ1-4, the V gene TRBV6-5; 10 nucleotides match TRBD1. V trimming: 6 bases; J trimming: 8 bases; junction bases outside the gene matches: 6. Per the germline V gene, CDR1 is MNHEY and CDR2 is SVGAGI. This CDR3 contains 14 residues. The CDR3 nucleotides read TGTGCCAGCAGCTCCGGGACAGGGGTCGAAAAACTGTTTTTT. Translating gives CASSSGTGVEKLFF.

This sequence joins TRBV7-2 and TRBJ2-1; 10 positions agree with TRBD2. Trimming cost V 3 bases and J 9 bases; bases outside gene matches: 14. CDR1 is SGHTA, CDR2 FQGNSA, per germline. This CDR3 is 17 amino acids long. The DNA for the CDR3 is TGTGCCAGCAGCTTCGCCACCGGGACTAGCGAGAGCGGTGAGCAGTTCTTC. Translated: CASSFATGTSESGEQFF. Together with reference TRBV7-2 and TRBJ2-1, the CDR3 gives the full variable domain: GAGVSQSPSNKVTEKGKDVELRCDPISGHTALYWYRQSLGQGLEFLIYFQGNSAPDKSGLPSDRFSAERTGGSVSTLTIQRTQQEDSAVYLCASSFATGTSESGEQFFGPGTRLTVL.

This clone appeared a few times. The chain carries TRBV6-5 and TRBJ2-7, with unresolved D. This CDR3 comprises 15 residues. Trimming cost V 0 bases and J 7 bases, with 16 bases left between them. In germline, CDR1 is MNHEY, CDR2 SVGAGI. The CDR3 region has the DNA TGTGCCAGCAGTTACTCCCCAGGATTGTTCTCGGAGCAGTACTTC. It yields the protein CASSYSPGLFSEQYF.

This chain joins TRBV7-2 and TRBJ1-5; 7 positions match TRBD1. V lost 1 base to trimming and J lost 4 bases; unmatched junction nucleotides: 4. Germline CDR1 reads SGHTA; CDR2 reads FQGNSA. The CDR3 runs to 15 residues. CDR3 bases: TGTGCCAGCAGCTTAGTAGGGACAGTGAATCAGCCCCAGCATTTT. Encoded protein: CASSLVGTVNQPQHF.

The V and J genes are TRBV7-9 and TRBJ1-2; 10 positions agree with TRBD1. Trimming cost V 5 bases and J 3 bases; bases outside gene matches: 6. Germline V gene lookup returns CDR1 SEHNR and CDR2 FQNEAQ (reference sequence). The CDR3 consists of 15 residues. The CDR3 spells CASSLGQGVDYGYTF. CDR3 sequence (DNA): TGTGCCAGCAGCCTTGGACAGGGGGTGGACTATGGCTACACCTTC. The whole variable domain, filled in from reference TRBV7-9 and TRBJ1-2, reads DTGVSQNPRHKITKRGQNVTFRCDPISEHNRLYWYRQTLGQGPEFLTYFQNEAQLEKSRLLSDRFSAERPKGSFSTLEIQRTEQGDSAMYLCASSLGQGVDYGYTFGSGTRLTVV.

The rearrangement links TRBV30 to TRBJ2-7; 11 bases line up with TRBD1. The V gene end was trimmed by 7 bases and the J gene end by 2 bases; junction bases not matched to a gene: 1. This CDR3 has 12 amino acids. Germline-derived CDR1 and CDR2 are GTSNPN and SVGIG (reference sequence). CDR3 DNA sequence: TGTGCCTCGGGACAGGGGGCCTACGAGCAGTACTTC. It yields the protein CASGQGAYEQYF. Full variable domain (missing parts from reference TRBV30 and TRBJ2-7): SQTIHQWPATLVQPVGSPLSLECTVEGTSNPNLYWYRQAAGRGLQLLFYSVGIGQISSEVPQNLSASRPQDRQFILSSKKLLLSDSGFYLCASGQGAYEQYFGPGTRLTVT.

The CDR3 nucleotides read TGTGCCAGCAGTTTCGCACTGACAGGGGGTGAAGGTGAGCAGTTCTTC. It encodes CASSFALTGGEGEQFF. V is TRBV6-2 or TRBV6-3 and J is TRBJ2-1, with 9 bases that match TRBD1. CDR1 and CDR2 from the germline V gene are MNHEY and SVGEGT. This CDR3 has 16 residues. V shed 4 bases, J shed 9 bases, and the junction held 13 bases outside the gene matches.

This rearrangement joins TRBV11-2 to TRBJ2-7; 13 bases map to TRBD2. Trimming removed 5 bases from V and 3 bases from J; junction bases left unmatched: 10. The germline CDR1 and CDR2 sequences are SGHAT and FQNNGV. The CDR3 loop spans 17 amino acids. The CDR3 DNA reads TGTGCCAGCAGCCAACAGACTAGCGGGGGGAGCTACTACGAGCAGTACTTC. This gives the protein CASSQQTSGGSYYEQYF.

In this sample, this clone turned up a few times. The chain is built from TRBV5-8 and TRBJ1-2, with D possibly being TRBD1 (5 bases). Trimming removed 4 bases from V and 4 bases from J, with 14 bases in between. CDR1 is SGHTS, CDR2 YDEGEE, per germline. The CDR3 spans 14 residues. The CDR3 region is CASSRREWIYGYTF. The DNA of the CDR3 is TGTGCCAGCAGCCGCAGGGAATGGATCTATGGCTACACCTTC.

The chain recombines TRBV9 with TRBJ1-2, with D maybe TRBD1 (5 bases). Germline CDR1 SGDLS, CDR2 YYNGEE. Trimming took 0 bases from V and 6 from J, leaving 6 bases between them. This CDR3 is built from 12 residues. Written as DNA, the CDR3 is TGTGCCAGCAGCGTAGTGGGGCATGGCTACACCTTC. Its translation: CASSVVGHGYTF.

The V gene is TRBV4-3, the J gene TRBJ2-3; 9 bases line up with TRBD1. CDR1 LGHNA and CDR2 YSLEER come from the germline V gene. This CDR3 is 15 amino acids long. Trimming cost V 2 bases and J 5 bases; bases outside gene matches: 5. The CDR3 is CASSQLQGAEDTQYF. The DNA for the CDR3 is TGCGCCAGCAGCCAACTACAGGGGGCGGAAGATACGCAGTATTTT.